Below, 15 T cell receptor beta chains from the same sample are listed, as sequenced in a study of cytomegalovirus exposure and HLA in healthy donors (dated by TCRdb to the late 2010s). Library preparation was by the immunoSEQ multiplex PCR assay. For the multiplex PCR, a mixture combining 60 forward primers for TCR Vbeta segments and 13 reverse primers for TCR Jbeta segments was used. Sourced from immuneACCESS, this table was stored by TCRdb with only in-frame sequences that have V and J called. A share of the clones is absent; for the studies checked, an unresolved V gene accounts for under half, and the remainder has no known explanation. The sample yields about 86,000 clones; more than 75% were counted once. Jointly, the top ten make up roughly 15% of the sample. Sequencing was carried out using PBMCs. The receptors were sampled from a woman between 40 and 55 years old in good health and CMV-seropositive.

The chain uses TRBV30 and TRBJ1-2; TRBD1 might be the D (5 bases). The germline V gene has CDR1 GTSNPN and CDR2 SVGIG (reference sequence). The CDR3 extends over 16 amino acids. V dropped 3 bases and J dropped 5 bases, with 22 bases sitting between them. CDR3: CAWSADGGVVGYGYTF. CDR3 bases: TGTGCCTGGAGCGCGGACGGGGGAGTTGTAGGTTATGGCTACACCTTC.

The V call is TRBV2, the J call TRBJ2-1; 10 positions agree with TRBD2. Germline CDR1 reads SNHLY; CDR2 reads FYNNEI. V lost 5 bases to trimming and J lost 8 bases; unmatched junction nucleotides: 3. CDR3 length: 13 residues. The CDR3: CASSSGGAHEQFF. The CDR3 DNA is TGTGCCAGCAGTAGCGGGGGGGCTCATGAGCAGTTCTTC.

The chain joins TRBV30 to TRBJ1-5; no reliable D call. This CDR3 contains 12 residues. Germline values: CDR1 GTSNPN, CDR2 SVGIG (reference sequence). The V and J ends lost 5 bases and 7 bases respectively, with 12 bases between them. This CDR3 is CAWGSGNQPQHF. CDR3 in DNA: TGTGCCTGGGGGAGCGGAAACCAGCCCCAGCATTTT.

The chain uses TRBV9 and TRBJ2-3; 8 bases line up with TRBD2. Per germline, CDR1 SGDLS and CDR2 YYNGEE. V was clipped by 4 bases and J by 2 bases; unmatched bases: 9. This CDR3 comprises 16 residues. The CDR3 nucleotides are TGTGCCAGCAGCTTCCTTAGCGGGGCGACCACAGATACGCAGTATTTT. Translating gives CASSFLSGATTDTQYF.

The chain carries TRBV29-1 and TRBJ2-7, with TRBD1 matching 9 bases. Germline V CDR1 and CDR2: SQVTM, ANQGSEA. The trim removed 6 bases at V and 3 bases at J, leaving 6 bases unmatched. This CDR3 is built from 13 residues. The CDR3 coding sequence is TGCAGCGTAGCCGGGACAGGGTACTACGAGCAGTACTTC. Its protein product is CSVAGTGYYEQYF.

This chain joins TRBV5-6 and TRBJ2-7; D gene ambiguous. The CDR3 length is 14 residues. V dropped 0 bases and J dropped 3 bases, with 10 bases sitting between them. From germline, CDR1 is SGHDT and CDR2 YYEEEE. CDR3 amino acids: CASSLGSRYYEQYF. CDR3 nucleotides: TGTGCCAGCAGCTTGGGGTCCAGGTACTACGAGCAGTACTTC.

V is TRBV19 and J is TRBJ1-6; D is undetermined. CDR1 is LNHDA, CDR2 SQIVND, per germline (reference sequence). This CDR3 is 16 amino acids long. V was shortened by 1 base and J by 9 bases, with 16 bases between the two germline ends. The CDR3 loop reads CASSIGSSTLSSPLHF. As DNA, the CDR3 is TGTGCCAGTAGTATAGGTTCCTCGACTCTTAGTTCACCCCTCCACTTT.

The chain recombines TRBV5-1 with TRBJ2-7; maybe TRBD2 (6 bases). The CDR3 consists of 13 residues. Between the trimmed V and J ends, which lost 4 bases and 5 bases, there was a span of 13 bases. Germline lookup yields CDR1 SGHRS and CDR2 YFSETQ. CDR3 bases: TGCGCCAGCAGCCGGGAGTGGAGGGACGAGCAGTACTTC. This translates into CASSREWRDEQYF.

The V gene is TRBV7-9, the J gene TRBJ1-1; 12 positions agree with TRBD1. CDR1 is SEHNR, CDR2 FQNEAQ, per germline (reference sequence). V trimming: 1 base; J trimming: 2 bases; junction bases outside the gene matches: 5. The CDR3 runs to 17 residues. In DNA form, the CDR3 reads TGTGCCAGCAGCTTAGGAGGGACAGGGGGCGGAAACACTGAAGCTTTCTTT. It encodes CASSLGGTGGGNTEAFF.

The genes are TRBV5-6 and TRBJ1-2, with 7 positions matching TRBD1. CDR3 size: 15 residues. The J segment lost 3 bases and the V segment lost 4 bases, leaving 9 bases of the junction unmatched. CDR1 and CDR2 (germline): SGHDT, YYEEEE. The CDR3 bases are TGTGCCAGCAGCCTCTCGACAGGGAAGGACTATGGCTACACCTTC. Protein sequence: CASSLSTGKDYGYTF.

The chain joins TRBV19 to TRBJ2-7; D not resolved. The CDR3 is 13 residues long. Germline-derived CDR1 and CDR2 are LNHDA and SQIVND (reference sequence). V lost 2 bases, J lost 2 bases, and 7 bases lay in between. The CDR3 DNA follows: TGTGCCAGTAGTATATCGGGTACCTACGAGCAGTACTTC. Encoded protein: CASSISGTYEQYF. Together with reference TRBV19 and TRBJ2-7, the CDR3 gives the full variable domain: DGGITQSPKYLFRKEGQNVTLSCEQNLNHDAMYWYRQDPGQGLRLIYYSQIVNDFQKGDIAEGYSVSREKKESFPLTVTSAQKNPTAFYLCASSISGTYEQYFGPGTRLTVT.

The gene calls are TRBV5-1 and TRBJ2-5, with 13 bases lining up with TRBD2. With 0 bases clipped from V and 1 base from J, the junction kept 0 bases outside the gene matches. CDR3 length equals 16 residues. The germline gives CDR1 SGHRS, CDR2 YFSETQ. This CDR3 reads CASSLGTSGGQETQYF. The CDR3 DNA reads TGCGCCAGCAGCTTGGGGACTAGCGGGGGCCAAGAGACCCAGTACTTC. Complete variable domain (other parts from reference TRBV5-1 and TRBJ2-5): KAGVTQTPRYLIKTRGQQVTLSCSPISGHRSVSWYQQTPGQGLQFLFEYFSETQRNKGNFPGRFSGRQFSNSRSEMNVSTLELGDSALYLCASSLGTSGGQETQYFGPGTRLLVL.

The chain is built from TRBV21-1 and TRBJ1-5; the table assigns TRBD1, which was not confirmed against the DNA. TRBV21-1 is recorded as a pseudogene. The CDR3 runs to 15 residues. Written as DNA, the CDR3 is TGTGCCAGCAGCCCAAAGGGACATTTCAATCAGCCCCAGCATTTT. Translation gives CASSPKGHFNQPQHF.

The chain employs TRBV2 and TRBJ2-4, with D possibly being TRBD1 (5 bases). The germline V gene encodes CDR1 SNHLY and CDR2 FYNNEI. The CDR3 has 14 residues. V was clipped by 7 bases and J by 7 bases, with 17 bases between them. CDR3 protein: CASTGKTGTNIQYF. DNA of the CDR3: TGTGCCAGCACTGGGAAAACAGGAACGAACATTCAGTACTTC.

The chain combines TRBV30 with TRBJ1-1; D remains unclear. Germline assignment: CDR1 GTSNPN and CDR2 SVGIG (reference sequence). The CDR3 sequence is 13 residues long. V lost 0 bases and J 1 base, leaving 6 bases between the germline ends. CDR3 in DNA: TGTGCCTGGAGTGTACTAACGAACACTGAAGCTTTCTTT. It translates to CAWSVLTNTEAFF.